This passage covers 9 T cell receptor beta chains from one sample sequenced in a study of PD-L1 blockade in urothelial cancer. Clones were read by immunoSEQ multiplex PCR, and TCRdb kept only the in-frame ones, dropping some. The top ten clones hold roughly 16% of a sample with around 51,000 clones, approximately 83% of them seen once. Sequences were derived from PBMCs, sampled around atezolizumab (anti-PD-L1) treatment. The receptors shown here come from a man in his fifties or sixties with urothelial cancer.

This clone was seen only a few times. This sequence joins TRBV30 and TRBJ2-3; 7 positions match TRBD1. Germline assignment: CDR1 GTSNPN and CDR2 SVGIG (reference sequence). The CDR3 runs 15 residues. The trim removed 0 bases at V and 4 bases at J, leaving 7 bases unmatched. This CDR3 reads CAWSVGGPTADTQYF. The CDR3, as DNA: TGTGCCTGGAGTGTAGGGGGCCCTACGGCAGATACGCAGTATTTT. The variable domain in full, with the rest retrieved from reference TRBV30 and TRBJ2-3, is SQTIHQWPATLVQPVGSPLSLECTVEGTSNPNLYWYRQAAGRGLQLLFYSVGIGQISSEVPQNLSASRPQDRQFILSSKKLLLSDSGFYLCAWSVGGPTADTQYFGPGTRLTVL.

The V and J genes are TRBV10-1 and TRBJ2-3; 7 bases fit TRBD2. Germline V CDR1 and CDR2: WNHNN, SYGVQD (reference sequence). V lost 8 bases, J lost 3 bases, and 5 bases stayed unmatched. The CDR3 covers 13 residues. CDR3: CASERDGTDTQYF. CDR3 coding DNA: TGCGCCAGCGAGCGGGACGGGACAGATACGCAGTATTTT.

This chain joins TRBV6-1 and TRBJ1-5; D uncertain. The V gene lost 2 bases and the J gene lost 5 bases, with 7 bases spanning the gap. This CDR3 contains 13 residues. Germline CDR1 reads MNHNS; CDR2 reads SASEGT. DNA of the CDR3: TGTGCCAGCAGTGAATTCGGGGATCAGCCCCAGCATTTT. It yields the protein CASSEFGDQPQHF.

This chain joins TRBV29-1 and TRBJ1-2; D gene ambiguous. V lost 1 base to trimming and J lost 5 bases, with 5 bases between them. This CDR3 contains 11 residues. Germline V gene sequence: CDR1 SQVTM, CDR2 ANQGSEA. For the CDR3, the DNA is TGCAGCGTTGAAGTTTCTTATGGCTACACCTTC. Amino acids: CSVEVSYGYTF.

J is TRBJ2-1 and V is TRBV4-1; D may be TRBD2 (6 bases). Trimming left V 0 bases short and J 1 base short, with 10 bases between. This CDR3 region has 16 residues. Germline-derived CDR1 and CDR2 are MGHRA and YSYEKL. CDR3 amino acids: CASSQEAGSSYNEQFF. The DNA of the CDR3 is TGCGCCAGCAGCCAAGAGGCGGGGTCTTCCTACAATGAGCAGTTCTTC.

The gene calls are TRBV29-1 and TRBJ1-2, with D maybe TRBD1 (6 bases). The germline V gene has CDR1 SQVTM and CDR2 ANQGSEA. The V end lost 3 bases, the J end lost 0 bases, and 8 bases lay between the germline ends. This CDR3 is built from 13 residues. The DNA of the CDR3 is TGCAGCGTTGACAGGGGAGCTAACTATGGCTACACCTTC. It is translated as CSVDRGANYGYTF. The variable domain in full, with the rest retrieved from reference TRBV29-1 and TRBJ1-2, is SAVISQKPSRDICQRGTSLTIQCQVDSQVTMMFWYRQQPGQSLTLIATANQGSEATYESGFVIDKFPISRPNLTFSTLTVSNMSPEDSSIYLCSVDRGANYGYTFGSGTRLTVV.

The chain carries TRBV10-3 and TRBJ2-2; the match to TRBD2 covers 9 bases. This CDR3 is built from 15 residues. Germline CDR1 ENHRY, CDR2 SYGVKD. V lost 3 bases, J lost 4 bases, and 3 bases stayed unmatched. CDR3 sequence (DNA): TGTGCCATCAGTGATATTAGCGGGAGCACCGGGGAGCTGTTTTTT. Amino acids: CAISDISGSTGELFF.

The rearrangement joins TRBV28 to TRBJ2-7; 11 bases map to TRBD2. The CDR3 runs 15 residues. CDR1 and CDR2 (germline): MDHEN, SYDVKM. With 6 bases clipped from V and 0 bases from J, the junction kept 4 bases outside the gene matches. In nucleotides, the CDR3 is TGTGCCAGCAGACTAGCGGGAGACCTCTCCTACGAGCAGTACTTC. The encoded protein is CASRLAGDLSYEQYF. The variable domain in full, with the rest retrieved from reference TRBV28 and TRBJ2-7, is DVKVTQSSRYLVKRTGEKVFLECVQDMDHENMFWYRQDPGLGLRLIYFSYDVKMKEKGDIPEGYSVSREKKERFSLILESASTNQTSMYLCASRLAGDLSYEQYFGPGTRLTVT.

The genes are TRBV27 and TRBJ1-3, with D uncertain. The CDR3 covers 14 residues. The germline gives CDR1 MNHEY, CDR2 SMNVEV (reference sequence). Trimming shortened V by 3 bases and J by 0 bases, and 6 bases separated the two germline ends. DNA for the CDR3: TGTGCCAGCAGTTTTCAGCGCTCTGGAAACACCATATATTTT. Encoded protein: CASSFQRSGNTIYF.